Below, 5 T cell receptor beta chains from the same sample are listed, as sequenced in a study of monozygotic twins with inflammatory bowel disease. TCRdb re-called the 5' RACE reads and gives one entry per CDR3 protein, without DNA. This sample contains around 100,000 distinct CDR3 sequences. Sequencing input: blood. These receptor sequences come from a human donor with ulcerative colitis or Crohn's disease, or a healthy co-twin of an affected twin (not recorded which).

The J gene is TRBJ2-7, the V gene TRBV7-2; the TCRdb D gene call, TRBD2, has no DNA to confirm it. The CDR3 sequence is 15 residues long. Germline loops: CDR1 SGHTA, CDR2 FQGNSA. CDR3 sequence: CASSRTSGGAYEQYF.

The CDR3 sequence: CASSPPGQGRNEQFF. The V call is TRBV7-2, the J call TRBJ2-1; there is no DNA to check the TCRdb D call of TRBD1. This CDR3 has 15 amino acids. From germline, CDR1 is SGHTA and CDR2 FQGNSA.

The chain carries TRBV18 and TRBJ1-1; as DNA is missing, the TRBD1 call by TCRdb cannot be tested. The CDR3 spans 15 residues. Germline values: CDR1 KGHSH, CDR2 LQKENI. This chain's CDR3 is CASSPGVGVGTEAFF.

The V and J genes are TRBV5-4 and TRBJ1-1. The CDR3 length is 15 residues. From germline, CDR1 is SGHNT and CDR2 YYREEE (reference sequence). This chain's CDR3 is CASRLGTAPRWEAFF. The entire variable domain, with the rest obtained from reference TRBV5-4 and TRBJ1-1, is as follows: ETGVTQSPTHLIKTRGQQVTLRCSSQSGHNTVSWYQQALGQGPQFIFQYYREEENGRGNFPPRFSGLQFPNYSSELNVNALELDDSALYLCASRLGTAPRWEAFFGQGTRLTVV.

The J gene is TRBJ1-1, the V gene TRBV7-9. The CDR3 totals 16 residues. Germline CDR1 reads SEHNR; CDR2 reads FQNEAQ (reference sequence). The CDR3 is CASSLGGTDMNTEAFF.